The sequence of this T cell receptor (beta chain) was determined in a study of response to subunit inactivated influenza vaccine. Study-level points and caveats: That few new T cells are recruited by each seasonal influenza vaccination was the authors' suggestion.

TCRdb called the RT-PCR reads again in MiXCR, with one record for every CDR3 protein. The repertoire holds around 570,000 distinct CDR3 sequences, with about 7.6% as singletons. V shed 3 bases, J shed 2 bases, and the junction held 5 bases outside the gene matches. This CDR3 is 15 amino acids long. Turning to this clonotype: Its cognate antigen is unknown.

This sequence was found in a man aged 50 to 75 who received an inactivated influenza vaccine. The sequenced sample was PBMCs from blood, obtained about 24 months after vaccination. The rearrangement uses TRBV12-3 or TRBV12-4 and TRBJ2-3; 7 bases are shared with TRBD1. The DNA of the CDR3 is TGTGCCAGCAGTTTGAACAGGGGATTCACAGATACGCAGTATTTT. Translating gives CASSLNRGFTDTQYF.